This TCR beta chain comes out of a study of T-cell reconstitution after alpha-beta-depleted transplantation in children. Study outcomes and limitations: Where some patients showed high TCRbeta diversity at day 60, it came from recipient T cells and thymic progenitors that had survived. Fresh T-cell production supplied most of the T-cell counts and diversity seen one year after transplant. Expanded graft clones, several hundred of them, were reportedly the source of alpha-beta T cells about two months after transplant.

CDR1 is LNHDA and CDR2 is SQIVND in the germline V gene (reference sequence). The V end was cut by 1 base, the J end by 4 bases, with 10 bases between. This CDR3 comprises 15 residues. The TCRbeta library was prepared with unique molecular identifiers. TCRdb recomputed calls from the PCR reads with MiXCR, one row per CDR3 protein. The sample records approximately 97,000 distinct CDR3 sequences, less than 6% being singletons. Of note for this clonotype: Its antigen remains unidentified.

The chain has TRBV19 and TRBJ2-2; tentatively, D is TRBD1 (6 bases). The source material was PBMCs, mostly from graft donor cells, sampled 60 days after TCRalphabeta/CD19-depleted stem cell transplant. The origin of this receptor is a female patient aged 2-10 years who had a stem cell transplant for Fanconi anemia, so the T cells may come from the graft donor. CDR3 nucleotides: TGTGCCAGTAGTATAGGGACAGTCCTCACCGGGGAGCTGTTTTTT. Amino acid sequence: CASSIGTVLTGELFF.